These 24 T cell receptor beta chains share one sample of origin, sequenced in a study of CXCR3-negative and CXCR3-positive naive CD8 T cells. UMI labels and 5' RACE were used to prepare the TRB cDNA libraries. TCRdb reprocessed the 5' RACE reads, keeping one entry per CDR3 protein, no DNA. Recorded here are 75,000 to 100,000 distinct CDR3 sequences; the top ten clones represent around 1.4%. The material sequenced was naive CXCR3- CD8+ T cells from blood. The sample's subset: CD45RO-CCR7+CD27+CD95- naive CD8+ T cells lacking CXCR3 (TNR3-). These receptor sequences come from a human donor in good health. Some clones in this sample may be carry-over from other donors' samples.

The chain links TRBV29-1 to TRBJ2-1; without DNA, the TCRdb call of TRBD2 cannot be checked. The CDR3 length is 13 residues. From germline, CDR1 is SQVTM and CDR2 ANQGSEA. CDR3 region: CSVVEGIFDEQFF.

V gene TRBV7-3 combines with J gene TRBJ2-1; the D gene TCRdb calls, TRBD2, cannot be checked with no DNA. Germline V gives CDR1 SGHTA, CDR2 FQGTGA. The CDR3 contains 16 residues. CDR3 sequence: CASRSSGGAGNNEQFF.

V gene TRBV29-1 combines with J gene TRBJ2-1; TCRdb's D call of TRBD2 is untestable without DNA. CDR1 is SQVTM and CDR2 is ANQGSEA in the germline V gene. The CDR3 extends over 12 amino acids. CDR3 in amino acids: CSVVAGGAEQFF.

The chain links TRBV4-3 to TRBJ2-7; absent DNA, TCRdb's TRBD1 call cannot be checked. The CDR3 consists of 17 residues. Germline V gene sequence: CDR1 LGHNA, CDR2 YSLEER. The CDR3 is CASSQGHRGLLAYEQYF.

V and J are TRBV29-1 and TRBJ2-1; with no DNA, the TCRdb D assignment of TRBD2 cannot be verified. Germline V gene data show CDR1 as SQVTM and CDR2 as ANQGSEA. The CDR3 is 13 amino acids. CDR3: CSVGLAGSNEQFF.

The chain carries TRBV7-9 and TRBJ2-2. The CDR3 spans 13 residues. Germline V gene sequence: CDR1 SEHNR, CDR2 FQNEAQ (reference sequence). Here the CDR3 reads CASSPIAAGELFF.

The chain recombines TRBV29-1 with TRBJ2-7; the D call from TCRdb, TRBD1, cannot be confirmed without DNA. Germline assignment: CDR1 SQVTM and CDR2 ANQGSEA. The CDR3 spans 16 residues. The CDR3 is CSVSTSHPDRGYEQYF.

This CDR3 reads CASSSGQGAYNEQFF. J is TRBJ2-1 and V is TRBV7-8; the TCRdb D gene call, TRBD1, has no DNA to confirm it. The CDR3 length is 15 residues. Germline loops: CDR1 SGHVS, CDR2 FQNEAQ. Drawing the rest from reference TRBV7-8 and TRBJ2-1, the complete variable domain is GAGVSQSPRYKVAKRGQDVALRCDPISGHVSLFWYQQALGQGPEFLTYFQNEAQLDKSGLPSDRFFAERPEGSVSTLKIQRTQQEDSAVYLCASSSGQGAYNEQFFGPGTRLTVL.

The chain links TRBV7-2 to TRBJ2-7. Germline V lookup: CDR1 SGHTA, CDR2 FQGNSA. This CDR3 is built from 14 residues. CDR3 sequence reads: CASSLYQDAYEQYF.

CDR3 loop: CASSYGVQETQYF. V gene TRBV6-6 combines with J gene TRBJ2-5. This CDR3 contains 13 residues. The germline gives CDR1 MNHNY, CDR2 SVGAGI (reference sequence).

The rearrangement links TRBV29-1 to TRBJ1-2; TCRdb's D call of TRBD1 is untestable without DNA. The CDR3 is made up of 12 amino acids. The germline V gene encodes CDR1 SQVTM and CDR2 ANQGSEA. CDR3 protein: CSAATGNYGYTF.

This chain links TRBV9 with TRBJ2-7; TCRdb indicates TRBD2, and absent DNA this call remains unverified. The CDR3 spans 14 residues. Germline V gene lookup returns CDR1 SGDLS and CDR2 YYNGEE. CDR3 residues: CASSVGTSNYEQYF.

V is TRBV2 and J is TRBJ2-7; TCRdb names TRBD2, which stays unverified in the absence of DNA. Germline V gene data show CDR1 as SNHLY and CDR2 as FYNNEI. The CDR3 sequence is 14 residues long. The CDR3: CASSDPSGAYEQYF. Drawing the rest from reference TRBV2 and TRBJ2-7, the complete variable domain is EPEVTQTPSHQVTQMGQEVILRCVPISNHLYFYWYRQILGQKVEFLVSFYNNEISEKSEIFDDQFSVERPDGSNFTLKIRSTKLEDSAMYFCASSDPSGAYEQYFGPGTRLTVT.

The chain recombines TRBV7-2 with TRBJ2-7; there is no DNA to check the TCRdb D call of TRBD2. This CDR3 is 14 amino acids long. Germline assignment: CDR1 SGHTA and CDR2 FQGNSA. CDR3 residues: CASSSTSGGYEQYF.

V and J are TRBV2 and TRBJ2-1; TCRdb indicates TRBD1, and absent DNA this call remains unverified. Germline V gene data show CDR1 as SNHLY and CDR2 as FYNNEI. CDR3 length equals 15 residues. The CDR3 region is CASNLAPSSYNEQFF.

This sequence joins TRBV29-1 and TRBJ2-7; checking the TCRdb D call of TRBD2 is not possible without DNA. The germline V gene has CDR1 SQVTM and CDR2 ANQGSEA. This CDR3 is built from 14 residues. CDR3 residues: CSVPGTSGTYEQYF.

The chain employs TRBV19 and TRBJ2-1; no DNA is available, so the TRBD2 call from TCRdb remains unchecked. The length of the CDR3 is 14 residues. Germline CDR1 is LNHDA and CDR2 is SQIVND (reference sequence). CDR3 amino acids: CASSSSGGAYEQFF. Looking up the rest from reference TRBV19 and TRBJ2-1 gives the full variable domain: DGGITQSPKYLFRKEGQNVTLSCEQNLNHDAMYWYRQDPGQGLRLIYYSQIVNDFQKGDIAEGYSVSREKKESFPLTVTSAQKNPTAFYLCASSSSGGAYEQFFGPGTRLTVL.

V gene TRBV20-1 combines with J gene TRBJ2-1; TCRdb proposes TRBD1, but this gene call is untestable without DNA. The CDR3 spans 18 residues. Germline loops: CDR1 DFQATT, CDR2 SNEGSKA (reference sequence). The CDR3 loop reads CSASISGPGQGSYNEQLF.

The genes are TRBV28 and TRBJ2-1; the D gene TCRdb calls, TRBD1, cannot be checked with no DNA. The CDR3 loop spans 16 amino acids. Germline-derived CDR1 and CDR2 are MDHEN and SYDVKM. The CDR3 loop is CASRGTGKGAYNEQFF. Full variable domain (missing parts from reference TRBV28 and TRBJ2-1): DVKVTQSSRYLVKRTGEKVFLECVQDMDHENMFWYRQDPGLGLRLIYFSYDVKMKEKGDIPEGYSVSREKKERFSLILESASTNQTSMYLCASRGTGKGAYNEQFFGPGTRLTVL.

V gene TRBV4-2 combines with J gene TRBJ2-2. CDR3 length: 13 amino acids. Germline V lookup: CDR1 LGHNA, CDR2 YNFKEQ. CDR3 region: CASSHTATGELFF.

V is TRBV18 and J is TRBJ2-7. The CDR3 is 11 residues long. Germline-derived CDR1 and CDR2 are KGHSH and LQKENI. The CDR3 reads CASSLSDEQYF.

The chain recombines TRBV6-5 with TRBJ2-7; TCRdb's D call of TRBD1 is untestable without DNA. The CDR3 is 16 residues long. CDR1 and CDR2 from the germline V gene are MNHEY and SVGAGI. CDR3 residues: CASSYSGTGMYDEQYF.

The CDR3 here is CASSYGSRGNSPLHF. The V gene is TRBV6-5, the J gene TRBJ1-6; the TRBD1 assignment by TCRdb is unverifiable without DNA. Germline V CDR1 and CDR2: MNHEY, SVGAGI. There are 15 residues in the CDR3.

V is TRBV4-3 and J is TRBJ2-1; the D gene TCRdb calls, TRBD2, cannot be checked with no DNA. Looked up from germline, CDR1 is LGHNA and CDR2 is YSLEER. CDR3 length equals 16 residues. The CDR3 sequence is CASSQDMLAGGREQFF.